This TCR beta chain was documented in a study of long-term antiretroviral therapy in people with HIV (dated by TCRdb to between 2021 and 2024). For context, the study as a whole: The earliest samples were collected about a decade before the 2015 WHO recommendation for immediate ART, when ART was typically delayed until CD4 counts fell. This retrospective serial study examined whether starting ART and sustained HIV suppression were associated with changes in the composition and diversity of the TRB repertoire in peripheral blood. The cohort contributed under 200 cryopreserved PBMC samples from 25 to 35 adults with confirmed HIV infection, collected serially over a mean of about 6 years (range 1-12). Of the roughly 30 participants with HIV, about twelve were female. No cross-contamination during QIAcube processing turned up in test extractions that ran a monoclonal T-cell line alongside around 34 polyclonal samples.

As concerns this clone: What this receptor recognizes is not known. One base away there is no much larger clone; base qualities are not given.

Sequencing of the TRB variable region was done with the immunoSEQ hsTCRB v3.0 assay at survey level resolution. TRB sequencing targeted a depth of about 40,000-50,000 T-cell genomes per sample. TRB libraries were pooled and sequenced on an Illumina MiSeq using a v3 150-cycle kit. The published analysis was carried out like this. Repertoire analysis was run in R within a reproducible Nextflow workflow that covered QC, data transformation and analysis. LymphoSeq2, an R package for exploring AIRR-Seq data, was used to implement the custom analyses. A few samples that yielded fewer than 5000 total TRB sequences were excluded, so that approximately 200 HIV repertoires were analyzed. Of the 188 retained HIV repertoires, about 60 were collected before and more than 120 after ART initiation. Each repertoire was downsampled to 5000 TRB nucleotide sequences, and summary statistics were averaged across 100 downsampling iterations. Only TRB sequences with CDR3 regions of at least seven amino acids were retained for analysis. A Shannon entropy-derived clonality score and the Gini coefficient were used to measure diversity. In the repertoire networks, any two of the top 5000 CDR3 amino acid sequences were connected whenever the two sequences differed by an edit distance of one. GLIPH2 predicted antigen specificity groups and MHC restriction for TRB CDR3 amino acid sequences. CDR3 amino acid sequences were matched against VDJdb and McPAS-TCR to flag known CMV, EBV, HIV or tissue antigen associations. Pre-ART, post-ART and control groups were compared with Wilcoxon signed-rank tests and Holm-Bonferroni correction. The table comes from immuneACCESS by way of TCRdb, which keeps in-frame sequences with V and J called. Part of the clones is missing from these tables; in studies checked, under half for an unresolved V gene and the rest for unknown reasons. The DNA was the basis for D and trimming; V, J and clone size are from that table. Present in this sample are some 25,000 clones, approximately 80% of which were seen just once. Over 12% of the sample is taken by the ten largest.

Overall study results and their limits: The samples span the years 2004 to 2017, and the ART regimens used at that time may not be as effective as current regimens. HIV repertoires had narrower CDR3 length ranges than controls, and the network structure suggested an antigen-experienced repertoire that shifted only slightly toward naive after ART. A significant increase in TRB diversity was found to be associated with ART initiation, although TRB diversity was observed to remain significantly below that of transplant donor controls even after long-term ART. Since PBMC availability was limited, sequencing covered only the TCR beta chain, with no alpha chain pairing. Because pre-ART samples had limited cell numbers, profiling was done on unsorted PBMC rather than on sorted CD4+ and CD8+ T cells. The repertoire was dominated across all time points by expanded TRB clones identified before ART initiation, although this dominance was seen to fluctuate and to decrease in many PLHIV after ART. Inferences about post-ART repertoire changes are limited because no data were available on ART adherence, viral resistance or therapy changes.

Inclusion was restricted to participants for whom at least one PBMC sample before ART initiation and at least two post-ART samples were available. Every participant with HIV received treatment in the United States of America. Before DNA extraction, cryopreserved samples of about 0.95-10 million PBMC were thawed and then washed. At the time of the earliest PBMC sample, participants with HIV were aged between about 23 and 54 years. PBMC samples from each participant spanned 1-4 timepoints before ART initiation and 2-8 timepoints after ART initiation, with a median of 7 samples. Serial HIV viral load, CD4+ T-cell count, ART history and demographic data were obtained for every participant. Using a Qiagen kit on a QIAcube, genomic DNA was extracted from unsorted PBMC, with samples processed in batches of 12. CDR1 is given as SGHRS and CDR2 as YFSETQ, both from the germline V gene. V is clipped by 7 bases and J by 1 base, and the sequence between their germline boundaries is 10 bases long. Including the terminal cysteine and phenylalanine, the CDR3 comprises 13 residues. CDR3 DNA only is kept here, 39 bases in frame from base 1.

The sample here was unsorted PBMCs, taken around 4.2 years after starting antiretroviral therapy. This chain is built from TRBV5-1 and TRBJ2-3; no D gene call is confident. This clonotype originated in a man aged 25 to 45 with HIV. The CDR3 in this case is CASGPGGTDTQYF. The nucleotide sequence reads TGCGCCAGCGGCCCGGGCGGCACAGATACGCAGTATTTT. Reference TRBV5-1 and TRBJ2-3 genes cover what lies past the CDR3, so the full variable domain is KAGVTQTPRYLIKTRGQQVTLSCSPISGHRSVSWYQQTPGQGLQFLFEYFSETQRNKGNFPGRFSGRQFSNSRSEMNVSTLELGDSALYLCASGPGGTDTQYFGPGTRLTVL.